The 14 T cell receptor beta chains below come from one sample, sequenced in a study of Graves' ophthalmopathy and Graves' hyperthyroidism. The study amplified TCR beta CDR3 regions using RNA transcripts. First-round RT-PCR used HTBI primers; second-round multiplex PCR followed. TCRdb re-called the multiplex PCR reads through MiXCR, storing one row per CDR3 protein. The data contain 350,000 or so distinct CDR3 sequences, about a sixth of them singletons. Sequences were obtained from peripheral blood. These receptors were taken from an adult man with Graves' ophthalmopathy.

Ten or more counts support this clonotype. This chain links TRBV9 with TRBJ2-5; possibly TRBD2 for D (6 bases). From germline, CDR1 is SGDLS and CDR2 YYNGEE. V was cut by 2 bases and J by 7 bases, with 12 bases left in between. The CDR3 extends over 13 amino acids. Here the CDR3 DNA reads TGTGCCAGCAGCGTGGGGGGTTCACGGACCCAGTACTTC. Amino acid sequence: CASSVGGSRTQYF.

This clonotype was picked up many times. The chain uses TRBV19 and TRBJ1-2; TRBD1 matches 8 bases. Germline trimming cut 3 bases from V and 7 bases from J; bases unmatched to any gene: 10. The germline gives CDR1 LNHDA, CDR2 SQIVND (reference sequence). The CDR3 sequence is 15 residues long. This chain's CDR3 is CASSMRQGPRFGYTF. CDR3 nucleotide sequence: TGTGCCAGTAGTATGAGACAGGGGCCACGGTTTGGCTACACCTTC.

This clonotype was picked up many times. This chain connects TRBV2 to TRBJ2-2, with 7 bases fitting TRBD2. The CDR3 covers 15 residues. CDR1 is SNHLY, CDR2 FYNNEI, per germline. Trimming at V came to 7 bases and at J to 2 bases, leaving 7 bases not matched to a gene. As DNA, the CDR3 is TGTGCCAGCAAATTGACTAGCTTTAACACCGGGGAGCTGTTTTTT. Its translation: CASKLTSFNTGELFF.

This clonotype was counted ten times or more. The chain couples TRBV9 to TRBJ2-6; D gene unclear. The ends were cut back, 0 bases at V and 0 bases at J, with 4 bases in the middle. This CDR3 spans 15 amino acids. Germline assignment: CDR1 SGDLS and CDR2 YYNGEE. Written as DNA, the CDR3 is TGTGCCAGCAGCGTAGACTACTCTGGGGCCAACGTCCTGACTTTC. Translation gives CASSVDYSGANVLTF. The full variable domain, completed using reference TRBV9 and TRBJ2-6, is DSGVTQTPKHLITATGQRVTLRCSPRSGDLSVYWYQQSLDQGLQFLIQYYNGEERAKGNILERFSAQQFPDLHSELNLSSLELGDSALYFCASSVDYSGANVLTFGAGSRLTVL.

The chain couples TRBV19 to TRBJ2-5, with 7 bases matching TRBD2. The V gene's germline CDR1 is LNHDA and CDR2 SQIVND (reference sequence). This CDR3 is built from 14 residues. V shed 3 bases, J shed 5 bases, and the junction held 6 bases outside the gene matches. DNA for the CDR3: TGTGCCAGTAGTATGAGGGCGGGAGCCGAGACCCAGTACTTC. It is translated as CASSMRAGAETQYF. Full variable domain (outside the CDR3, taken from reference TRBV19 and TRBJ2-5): DGGITQSPKYLFRKEGQNVTLSCEQNLNHDAMYWYRQDPGQGLRLIYYSQIVNDFQKGDIAEGYSVSREKKESFPLTVTSAQKNPTAFYLCASSMRAGAETQYFGPGTRLLVL.

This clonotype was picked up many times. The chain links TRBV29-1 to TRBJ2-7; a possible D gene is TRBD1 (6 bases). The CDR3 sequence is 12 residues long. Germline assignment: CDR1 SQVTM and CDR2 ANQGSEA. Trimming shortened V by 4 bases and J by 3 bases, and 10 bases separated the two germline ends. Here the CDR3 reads CSVGLGGYEQYF. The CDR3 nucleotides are TGCAGCGTTGGTTTAGGGGGCTACGAGCAGTACTTC.

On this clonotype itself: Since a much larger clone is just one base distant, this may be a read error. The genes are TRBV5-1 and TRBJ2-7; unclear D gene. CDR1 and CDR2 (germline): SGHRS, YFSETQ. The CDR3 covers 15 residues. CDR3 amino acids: CASSYFPRSSYEQCF. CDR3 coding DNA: TGCGCCAGCAGCTACTTTCCGCGGAGCTCCTACGAGCAGTGCTTC.

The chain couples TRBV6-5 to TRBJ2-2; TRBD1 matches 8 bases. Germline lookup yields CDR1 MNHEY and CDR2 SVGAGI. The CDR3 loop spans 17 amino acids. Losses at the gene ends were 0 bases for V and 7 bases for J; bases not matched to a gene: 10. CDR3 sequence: CASSYSFGRGLIGELFF. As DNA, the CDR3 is TGTGCCAGCAGTTACTCGTTTGGCAGGGGGCTAATCGGGGAGCTGTTTTTT.

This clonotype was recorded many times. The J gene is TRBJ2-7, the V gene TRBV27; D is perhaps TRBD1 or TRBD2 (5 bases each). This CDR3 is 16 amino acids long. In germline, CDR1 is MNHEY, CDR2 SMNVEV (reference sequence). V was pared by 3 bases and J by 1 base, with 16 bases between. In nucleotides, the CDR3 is TGTGCCAGCAGTTTCATTGGGGACCGACTATCCTACGAGCAGTACTTC. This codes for CASSFIGDRLSYEQYF.

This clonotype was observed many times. CDR3 DNA: TGCGCCAGCAGCCCACGTACAGGGATTTACCAAGAGACCCAGTACTTC. Protein product: CASSPRTGIYQETQYF. The chain combines TRBV4-1 with TRBJ2-5; tentatively, D is TRBD1 (6 bases). Germline CDR1 reads MGHRA; CDR2 reads YSYEKL. Trimming took 4 bases from V and 0 from J, leaving 15 bases between them. The CDR3 runs to 16 residues.

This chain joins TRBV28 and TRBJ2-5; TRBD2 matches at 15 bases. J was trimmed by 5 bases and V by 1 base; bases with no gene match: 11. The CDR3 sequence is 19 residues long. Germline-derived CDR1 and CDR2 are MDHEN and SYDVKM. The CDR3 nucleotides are TGTGCCAGCAGTTTATCAACCGGGACTAGCGGGGGGCCTGCCGAGACCCAGTACTTC. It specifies CASSLSTGTSGGPAETQYF.

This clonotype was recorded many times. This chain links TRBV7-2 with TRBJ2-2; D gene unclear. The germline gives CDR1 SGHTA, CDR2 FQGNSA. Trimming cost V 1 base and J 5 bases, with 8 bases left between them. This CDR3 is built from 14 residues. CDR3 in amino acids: CASSLVMRTGELFF. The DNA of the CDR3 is TGTGCCAGCAGCTTAGTAATGAGGACCGGGGAGCTGTTTTTT.

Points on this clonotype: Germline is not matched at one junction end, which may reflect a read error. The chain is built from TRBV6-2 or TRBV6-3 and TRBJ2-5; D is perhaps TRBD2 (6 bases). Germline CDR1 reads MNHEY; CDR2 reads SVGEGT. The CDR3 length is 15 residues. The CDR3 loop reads CASGASGWSQETQYF. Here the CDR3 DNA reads TGTGCCAGCGGGGCCAGCGGGTGGAGCCAAGAGACTCAGTACTTC.

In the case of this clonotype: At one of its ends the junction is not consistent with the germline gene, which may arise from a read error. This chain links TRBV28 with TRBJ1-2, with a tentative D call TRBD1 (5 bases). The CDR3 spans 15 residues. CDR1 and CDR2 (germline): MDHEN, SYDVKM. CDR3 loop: CASRDGGASTYGYNF. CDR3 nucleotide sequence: TGTGCCAGCAGAGACGGGGGTGCGAGTACCTATGGCTACAACTTC.